One T cell receptor (beta chain) is described in this entry. This record belongs to a study of blood T cell repertoires in COVID-19. Sequenced by immunoSEQ multiplex PCR; TCRdb stores in-frame clones only, minus some. The sample holds around 86,000 clones, approximately 81% seen once. CDR1 and CDR2 (germline): ENHRY, SYGVKD. With V trimmed by 6 bases and J by 6 bases, 9 bases remained unmatched. The CDR3 length is 17 residues. The clonotype was recovered from a man aged 80 or over with acute or convalescent COVID-19. The sequencing input was peripheral blood. The chain carries TRBV10-3 and TRBJ2-2, with 14 bases matching TRBD2. The CDR3 spells CAIRLTSGRASSGELFF. The CDR3 DNA sequence: TGTGCCATCAGGCTGACTAGCGGGAGGGCCAGCTCCGGGGAGCTGTTTTTT.